Each of the 15 T cell receptor beta chains below was sequenced from the same sample in a study of T cell responses to AZD1222 COVID-19 vaccine. Profiling relied on immunoSEQ multiplex PCR, and the TCRdb table lists in-frame clones only, not all of them. The table records some 130,000 clones, about nine tenths of them present only once. The source material was peripheral blood, sampled 28 days after the second AZD1222 dose. The receptors come from an adult who received the AZD1222 COVID-19 vaccine.

The chain joins TRBV2 to TRBJ2-7; TRBD1 agrees at 9 bases. This CDR3 region has 17 residues. J gave up 3 bases and V 5 bases, and 14 bases lay outside the gene matches. Looked up from germline, CDR1 is SNHLY and CDR2 is FYNNEI. The CDR3 sequence is CASSNPWGDRGDYEQYF. DNA for the CDR3: TGTGCCAGCAGTAACCCTTGGGGCGACAGGGGGGACTACGAGCAGTACTTC.

J is TRBJ1-3 and V is TRBV10-3, with D possibly being TRBD1 (6 bases). The germline V gene has CDR1 ENHRY and CDR2 SYGVKD. Trimming removed 6 bases at V and 0 bases at J, with 6 bases between. The CDR3 totals 13 residues. The CDR3 DNA reads TGTGCCATCAGGGACAGCTCTGGAAACACCATATATTTT. This translates into CAIRDSSGNTIYF.

The chain is built from TRBV28 and TRBJ1-2; 7 bases are shared with TRBD1. The CDR3 consists of 14 residues. Unmatched junction bases numbered 9, after V lost 5 bases and J lost 6 bases. Germline CDR1 is MDHEN and CDR2 is SYDVKM. This CDR3 is CASSRVDRADGYTF. CDR3 nucleotides: TGTGCCAGCAGTCGGGTTGACAGGGCGGATGGCTACACCTTC.

The chain is built from TRBV7-2 and TRBJ2-5; 11 nucleotides agree with TRBD2. From germline, CDR1 is SGHTA and CDR2 FQGNSA. V lost 6 bases, J lost 5 bases, and 8 bases stayed unmatched. The CDR3 is 15 amino acids. This CDR3 reads CASSDLAGGGETQYF. The CDR3, as DNA: TGTGCCAGCAGTGATCTAGCGGGAGGAGGGGAGACCCAGTACTTC.

V is TRBV6-6 and J is TRBJ1-5, with 7 bases identical to TRBD1. The length of the CDR3 is 13 residues. The V segment lost 8 bases and the J segment 3 bases; nucleotides outside the gene matches: 4. Germline CDR1 and CDR2: MNHNY and SVGAGI (reference sequence). CDR3 in amino acids: CASRDRDNQPQHF. The CDR3 nucleotides read TGTGCCAGCCGGGACAGAGACAATCAGCCCCAGCATTTT.

The chain links TRBV6-1 to TRBJ1-4; TRBD1 matches at 12 bases. The V gene's germline CDR1 is MNHNS and CDR2 SASEGT. The CDR3 extends over 18 amino acids. V trimming: 3 bases; J trimming: 7 bases; junction bases outside the gene matches: 12. The CDR3 nucleotides are TGTGCCAGCAGTGAGGGGACAGGGGGCGCGGGTGGCATTGAAAAACTGTTTTTT. Its translation: CASSEGTGGAGGIEKLFF.

The chain employs TRBV10-1 and TRBJ1-1, with 8 bases that match TRBD1. The CDR3 runs to 16 residues. Trimming took 2 bases from V and 6 from J; bases not matched to a gene: 11. The germline CDR1 and CDR2 sequences are WNHNN and SYGVQD (reference sequence). DNA for the CDR3: TGCGCCAGCAGTGAGAGTTGGGGCAGGGGGCCGGCTGAAGCTTTCTTT. This translates into CASSESWGRGPAEAFF.

The gene calls are TRBV10-3 and TRBJ1-1; D is unresolved. The germline gives CDR1 ENHRY, CDR2 SYGVKD. V lost 6 bases to trimming and J lost 2 bases, with 10 bases between them. CDR3 length: 13 amino acids. The CDR3 reads CAIRPRLNTEAFF. For the CDR3, the DNA is TGTGCCATCAGACCCAGACTTAACACTGAAGCTTTCTTT.

The V and J genes are TRBV4-2 and TRBJ2-7, with D perhaps matching TRBD2 (5 bases). The CDR3 runs 15 residues. The V gene's germline CDR1 is LGHNA and CDR2 YNFKEQ. The V end was cut by 0 bases, the J end by 2 bases, with 11 bases between. The CDR3: CASSQERELTYEQYF. CDR3 nucleotide sequence: TGTGCCAGCAGCCAAGAGAGGGAGCTGACCTACGAGCAGTACTTC.

The chain employs TRBV5-4 and TRBJ2-5; possibly TRBD1 for D (6 bases). Germline CDR1 SGHNT, CDR2 YYREEE (reference sequence). This CDR3 has 14 residues. Trimming removed 4 bases at V and 2 bases at J, with 12 bases between. The CDR3, as DNA: TGTGCCAGCAGCGTGGGACACCCGCAAGAGACCCAGTACTTC. Protein sequence: CASSVGHPQETQYF.

This clone was observed a single time. The DNA for the CDR3 is TGTGCCAGCAGCTTACGGGGGGGCGCTGGAAACACCATATATTTT. Protein product: CASSLRGGAGNTIYF. The chain combines TRBV13 with TRBJ1-3, with a possible D match to TRBD1 (6 bases). The CDR3 has 15 amino acids. Germline-derived CDR1 and CDR2 are PRHDT and FYEKMQ (reference sequence). Trimming took off 2 bases at V and 2 bases at J, with 10 bases between the two ends.

This sequence joins TRBV4-1 and TRBJ2-1; 13 bases agree with TRBD2. The CDR3 totals 17 residues. Germline V gene sequence: CDR1 MGHRA, CDR2 YSYEKL. The trim removed 2 bases at V and 4 bases at J, leaving 5 bases unmatched. The CDR3 protein is CASSQTSGRATYNEQFF. The CDR3 bases are TGCGCCAGCAGCCAAACTAGCGGGAGGGCTACTTACAATGAGCAGTTCTTC.

The chain couples TRBV28 to TRBJ2-7, with TRBD2 matching 7 bases. In germline, CDR1 is MDHEN, CDR2 SYDVKM. The length of the CDR3 is 15 residues. V lost 1 base and J lost 0; bases outside the gene matches: 3. The CDR3 loop is CASSLYLAASYEQYF. CDR3 nucleotides: TGTGCCAGCAGTTTATATCTAGCGGCCTCCTACGAGCAGTACTTC. Together with reference TRBV28 and TRBJ2-7, the CDR3 gives the full variable domain: DVKVTQSSRYLVKRTGEKVFLECVQDMDHENMFWYRQDPGLGLRLIYFSYDVKMKEKGDIPEGYSVSREKKERFSLILESASTNQTSMYLCASSLYLAASYEQYFGPGTRLTVT.

The rearrangement joins TRBV5-6 to TRBJ1-4; 8 positions agree with TRBD1. Trimming at V came to 2 bases and at J to 5 bases, leaving 8 bases not matched to a gene. The germline V gene encodes CDR1 SGHDT and CDR2 YYEEEE. The CDR3 extends over 16 amino acids. The CDR3 sequence is CASSLNRGFQNEKLFF. Written as DNA, the CDR3 is TGTGCCAGCAGCTTAAACAGGGGGTTCCAAAATGAAAAACTGTTTTTT.

The chain joins TRBV7-8 to TRBJ1-5; no reliable D call. Germline lookup yields CDR1 SGHVS and CDR2 FQNEAQ. Trimming removed 0 bases at V and 3 bases at J, with 9 bases between. CDR3 length: 15 amino acids. CDR3 nucleotides: TGTGCCAGCAGCTTAGCGGTGGGCCACAATCAGCCCCAGCATTTT. Its protein is CASSLAVGHNQPQHF.